Listed below are T cell receptor beta chains from one sample, sequenced in a study of T cells in Graves' hyperthyroidism and ophthalmopathy. TCRdb re-called the multiplex PCR reads through MiXCR, storing one row per CDR3 protein. The profile shows 300,000 or so distinct CDR3 sequences, over 15% of them singletons. Material: blood. These receptors originate from a woman in her sixties with Graves' ophthalmopathy. CDR3s include the opening cysteine and the closing phenylalanine or tryptophan. The D gene is left open where the match is weak. Not all rows give a size; the values are once, few, many and, for expanded clones, a class.

D gene	clone size	V gene	J gene	CDR3 protein	CDR3 DNA
.	many	TRBV20-1	TRBJ1-1	CSGIGGDTEAFF	TGCAGTGGGATTGGAGGGGACACTGAAGCTTTCTTT
TRBD2	many	TRBV24-1	TRBJ2-2	CATSGEGLAGGANTGELFF	TGTGCCACCAGTGGCGAGGGACTAGCGGGGGGCGCGAACACCGGGGAGCTGTTTTTT
.	.	TRBV29-1	TRBJ2-4	CSVAGVKNIQYF	TGCAGCGTTGCAGGGGTCAAAAACATTCAGTACTTC
.	many	TRBV5-1	TRBJ1-5	CASSLGGGDNQPQHF	TGCGCCAGCAGCTTGGGGGGGGGAGACAATCAGCCCCAGCATTTT
TRBD2	few	TRBV19	TRBJ2-3	CASSIRTRSTDTQYF	TGTGCCAGTAGTATACGGACTAGGTCTACAGATACGCAGTATTTT
.	.	TRBV5-4	TRBJ1-1	CASSSTQVNTEAFF	TGTGCCAGCAGCTCTACACAGGTGAACACTGAAGCTTTCTTT
TRBD1	many	TRBV2	TRBJ2-7	CASTPLGTGLWEQYF	TGTGCCAGCACCCCCCTCGGGACAGGGTTATGGGAGCAGTACTTC
.	many	TRBV10-3	TRBJ1-6	CAISPSENSPLHF	TGTGCCATCAGTCCCAGCGAAAATTCACCCCTCCACTTT
.	many	TRBV18	TRBJ1-5	CASSEGTPNTGQPQHF	TGTGCCAGCTCAGAAGGGACGCCCAATACGGGTCAGCCCCAGCATTTT
TRBD1	.	TRBV3-1	TRBJ2-6	CASSQKDRGRLILTF	TGTGCCAGCAGTCAAAAGGACAGGGGAAGACTCATCCTGACTTTC
TRBD2	many	TRBV7-2	TRBJ2-7	CASSLEGGRAYEQYF	TGTGCCAGCAGCTTAGAAGGCGGGAGGGCCTACGAGCAGTACTTC
.	few	TRBV11-2	TRBJ1-6	CASSSSSYNSPLHF	TGTGCCAGCAGCTCTAGCTCCTATAATTCACCCCTCCACTTT
TRBD1	many	TRBV12-3/TRBV12-4	TRBJ1-2	CASSKQGAYYGYTF	TGTGCCAGCAGCAAACAGGGGGCCTACTATGGCTACACCTTC
.	many	TRBV5-1	TRBJ1-1	CASSFSGGVNTEAFF	TGCGCCAGCAGCTTTTCAGGCGGGGTTAACACTGAAGCTTTCTTT
.	few	TRBV9	TRBJ2-3	CASSEGGGFEALDTQYF	TGTGCCAGCAGCGAGGGGGGGGGTTTTGAGGCCCTGGATACGCAGTATTTT
TRBD2	many	TRBV7-9	TRBJ2-1	CASMDGGRDNEQFF	TGTGCCAGCATGGATGGGGGGAGGGACAATGAGCAGTTCTTC
TRBD1	few	TRBV19	TRBJ1-2	CASNYGRGNYGYTF	TGTGCCAGTAATTACGGCAGGGGGAACTATGGCTACACCTTC
.	few	TRBV5-1	TRBJ2-2	CASSLKNTGELFF	TGCGCCAGCAGCTTGAAGAACACCGGGGAGCTGTTTTTT
TRBD1	few	TRBV5-1	TRBJ1-1	CASSSDRANTEAFF	TGCGCCAGCAGCTCCGACAGGGCCAACACTGAAGCTTTCTTT
.	many	TRBV29-1	TRBJ2-1	CSVDPLREQFF	TGCAGCGTTGATCCCCTTCGGGAGCAGTTCTTC
.	.	TRBV25-1	TRBJ2-1	CASSTRGGGNEQFF	TGTGCCAGCAGTACCCGAGGGGGAGGCAATGAGCAGTTCTTC
.	many	TRBV10-3	TRBJ1-1	CAISERGSSLNTEAFF	TGTGCCATCAGTGAGCGCGGTAGTTCGTTGAACACTGAAGCTTTCTTT
.	.	TRBV6-5	TRBJ1-2	CASSYIQGDGYTF	TGTGCCAGCAGTTACATTCAGGGAGATGGCTACACCTTC
TRBD1	.	TRBV4-1	TRBJ2-7	CASSQGTGGSEQYF	TGCGCCAGCAGCCAGGGGACAGGGGGAAGCGAGCAGTACTTC
.	many	TRBV3-1	TRBJ2-5	CASSQDRGAATETQYF	TGTGCCAGCAGCCAAGATCGAGGGGCGGCAACAGAGACCCAGTACTTC
.	.	TRBV19	TRBJ1-2	CASSIGGSPYGYTF	TGTGCCAGTAGTATAGGCGGCAGTCCCTATGGCTACACCTTC
TRBD2	.	TRBV27	TRBJ2-6	CASSLRGTSGLYSGANVLTF	TGTGCCAGCAGTTTAAGGGGGACTAGCGGGTTATACTCTGGGGCCAACGTCCTGACTTTC
TRBD1	.	TRBV27	TRBJ1-2	CASSSYGQGHYGYTF	TGTGCCAGCAGTTCCTACGGACAGGGCCACTATGGCTACACCTTC
.	many	TRBV28	TRBJ2-7	CASSTSRTYEQYF	TGTGCCAGCAGTACATCACGGACCTACGAGCAGTACTTC
TRBD1	few	TRBV20-1	TRBJ1-6	CSARASTGGLLFHF	TGCAGTGCTAGAGCGTCGACAGGGGGGCTACTTTTCCACTTT
.	few	TRBV20-1	TRBJ1-2	CSARISARGGYTF	TGCAGTGCTAGAATCAGCGCACGGGGCGGCTACACCTTC
.	.	TRBV24-1	TRBJ2-5	CATSDLLAGETQYF	TGTGCCACCAGTGACCTCCTAGCCGGAGAGACCCAGTACTTC
.	few	TRBV10-3	TRBJ2-5	CATAGEGQETQYF	TGTGCCACCGCAGGAGAGGGGCAAGAGACCCAGTACTTC
.	many	TRBV7-9	TRBJ1-1	CASEDYMNTEAFF	TGTGCCAGCGAAGATTACATGAACACTGAAGCTTTCTTT
TRBD1	many	TRBV18	TRBJ1-1	CASSPRGTARTEAFF	TGTGCCAGCTCACCTAGGGGGACAGCCAGAACTGAAGCTTTCTTT
TRBD1	many	TRBV20-1	TRBJ2-7	CSAGGQGWEQYF	TGCAGTGCTGGCGGACAGGGCTGGGAGCAGTACTTC
.	many	TRBV7-2	TRBJ2-1	CASSSYYEQFF	TGTGCCAGCAGCTCTTACTATGAGCAGTTCTTC
TRBD1	many	TRBV7-9	TRBJ2-3	CASRGQGSTDTQYF	TGTGCCAGCAGAGGACAGGGGTCCACAGATACGCAGTATTTT
.	.	TRBV7-9	TRBJ2-6	CATAGSGANVLTF	TGTGCCACTGCTGGGAGTGGGGCCAACGTCCTGACTTTC
TRBD2	many	TRBV28	TRBJ2-2	CASRGLAGNTGELFF	TGTGCCAGCAGAGGACTAGCGGGAAACACCGGGGAGCTGTTTTTT
.	many	TRBV6-5	TRBJ2-5	CASSYSSIQKETQYF	TGTGCCAGCAGTTACTCATCGATCCAGAAGGAGACCCAGTACTTC
TRBD2	many	TRBV7-2	TRBJ2-3	CASSLVGGRTDTQYF	TGTGCCAGCAGCCTTGTGGGCGGGAGGACAGATACGCAGTATTTT
TRBD1	.	TRBV9	TRBJ1-6	CASSASSGQGAWNSPLHF	TGTGCCAGCAGCGCGAGCAGCGGACAGGGGGCGTGGAATTCACCCCTCCACTTT
.	.	TRBV9	TRBJ2-3	CASSVGGSPPDTQYF	TGTGCCAGCAGCGTAGGTGGGAGCCCCCCAGATACGCAGTATTTT
.	.	TRBV20-1	TRBJ2-6	CSVVMAGANVLTF	TGCAGTGTGGTCATGGCGGGGGCCAACGTCCTGACTTTC
TRBD1	.	TRBV20-1	TRBJ1-2	CSAITGDRDYGYTF	TGCAGTGCCATAACCGGGGACAGGGATTATGGCTACACCTTC
.	many	TRBV20-1	TRBJ1-1	CSARSGSTNTEAFF	TGCAGTGCTAGATCTGGCAGCACGAACACTGAAGCTTTCTTT
TRBD2	.	TRBV11-2	TRBJ2-1	CASSPGGTYNEQFF	TGTGCCAGCAGCCCCGGGGGGACGTACAATGAGCAGTTCTTC
.	many	TRBV20-1	TRBJ1-2	CSARKQWRGSTGSGYTF	TGCAGTGCTAGAAAACAATGGAGGGGGTCCACCGGTTCTGGCTACACCTTC
TRBD2	many	TRBV20-1	TRBJ2-5	CSAERDSHTETQYF	TGCAGTGCTGAGCGGGACTCCCACACAGAGACCCAGTACTTC
.	many	TRBV7-2	TRBJ1-2	CASTILYRGYTF	TGTGCCAGCACCATACTATACCGTGGCTACACCTTC
.	few	TRBV20-1	TRBJ1-4	CSARGERGKAQEKLFF	TGCAGTGCTAGAGGGGAGCGCGGGAAAGCCCAAGAAAAACTGTTTTTT
.	few	TRBV7-3	TRBJ2-5	CASSLTHSGETQYF	TGTGCCAGCAGCTTAACCCACTCGGGAGAGACCCAGTACTTC